This T cell receptor (beta chain) was sequenced in a study of TIL therapy for anti-PD-1-resistant metastatic lung cancer. Time point meaning: pre-treatment sample, taken before nivolumab and TIL therapy. The immunoSEQ assay was v3. The repertoire was sequenced with immunoSEQ multiplex PCR; TCRdb's copy has only in-frame clones and lacks some. The sample gives under 35,000 clones, 74% of which show up once; about 3% is in the top ten. The germline gives CDR1 GTSNPN, CDR2 SVGIG (reference sequence). This CDR3 has 12 amino acids. Trimming left V 5 bases short and J 3 bases short, with 9 bases between. J is TRBJ2-3 and V is TRBV30; D not certain. Specimen: blood, collected at baseline. The sequence was collected from a woman between 30 and 79 years old with non-small cell lung cancer. In DNA, the CDR3 is TGTGCCTGGGGGGTCAGGACAGATACGCAGTATTTT. Its translation is CAWGVRTDTQYF.